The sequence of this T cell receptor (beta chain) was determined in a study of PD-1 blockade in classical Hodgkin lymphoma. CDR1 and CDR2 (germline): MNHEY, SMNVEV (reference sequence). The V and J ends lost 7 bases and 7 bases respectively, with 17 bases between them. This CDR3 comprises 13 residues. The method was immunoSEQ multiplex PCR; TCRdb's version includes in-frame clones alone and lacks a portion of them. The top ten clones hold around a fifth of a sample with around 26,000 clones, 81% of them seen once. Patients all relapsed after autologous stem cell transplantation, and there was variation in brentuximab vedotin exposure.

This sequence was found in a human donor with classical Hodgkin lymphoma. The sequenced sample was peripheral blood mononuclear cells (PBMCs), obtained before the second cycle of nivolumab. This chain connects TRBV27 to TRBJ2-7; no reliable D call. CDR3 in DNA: TGTGCCAGCATGCCTAACAACTCGTGGGAGCAGTACTTC. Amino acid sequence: CASMPNNSWEQYF.